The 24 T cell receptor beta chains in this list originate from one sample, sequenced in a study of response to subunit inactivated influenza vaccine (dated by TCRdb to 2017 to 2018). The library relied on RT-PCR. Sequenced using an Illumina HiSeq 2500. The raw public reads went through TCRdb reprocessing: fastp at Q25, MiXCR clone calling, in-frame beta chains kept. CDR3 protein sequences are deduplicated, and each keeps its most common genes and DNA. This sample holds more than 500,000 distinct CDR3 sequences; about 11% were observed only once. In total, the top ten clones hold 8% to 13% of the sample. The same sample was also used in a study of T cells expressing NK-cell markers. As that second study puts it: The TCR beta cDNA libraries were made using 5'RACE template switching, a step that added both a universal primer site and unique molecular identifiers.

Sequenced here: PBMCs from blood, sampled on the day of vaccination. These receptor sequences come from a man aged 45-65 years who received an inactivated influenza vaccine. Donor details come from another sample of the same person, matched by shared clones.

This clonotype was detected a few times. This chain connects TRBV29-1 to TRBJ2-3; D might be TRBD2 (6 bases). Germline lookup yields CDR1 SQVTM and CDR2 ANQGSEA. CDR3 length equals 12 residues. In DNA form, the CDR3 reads TGCAGTATTAGGAGGGACACAGATACGCAGTATTTT. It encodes CSIRRDTDTQYF.

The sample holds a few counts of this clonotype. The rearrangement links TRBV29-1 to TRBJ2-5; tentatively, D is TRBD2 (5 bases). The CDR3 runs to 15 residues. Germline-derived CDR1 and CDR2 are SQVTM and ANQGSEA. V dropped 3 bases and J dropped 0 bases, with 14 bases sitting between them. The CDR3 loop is CSVESRRTYQETQYF. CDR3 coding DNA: TGCAGCGTTGAGTCCAGGAGGACGTACCAAGAGACCCAGTACTTC.

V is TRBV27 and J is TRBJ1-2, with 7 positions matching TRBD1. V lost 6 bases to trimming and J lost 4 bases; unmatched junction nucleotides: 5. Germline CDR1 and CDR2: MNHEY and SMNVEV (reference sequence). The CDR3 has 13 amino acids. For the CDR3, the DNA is TGTGCCAGCAGGATGACAGGGAGCTATGGCTACACCTTC. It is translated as CASRMTGSYGYTF.

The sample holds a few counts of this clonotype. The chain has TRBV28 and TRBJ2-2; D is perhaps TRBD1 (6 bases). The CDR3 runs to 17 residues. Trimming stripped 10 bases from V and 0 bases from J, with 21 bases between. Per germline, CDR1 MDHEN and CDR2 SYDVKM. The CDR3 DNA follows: TGTGCCATGGGCCCCGGGCTCGGGACAACGAACACCGGGGAGCTGTTTTTT. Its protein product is CAMGPGLGTTNTGELFF.

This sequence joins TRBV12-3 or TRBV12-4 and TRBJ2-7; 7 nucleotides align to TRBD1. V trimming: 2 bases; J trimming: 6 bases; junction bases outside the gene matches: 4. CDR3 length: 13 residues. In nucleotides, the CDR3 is TGTGCCAGCAGTTTACAGGGGGTGGGCGAGCAGTACTTC. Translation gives CASSLQGVGEQYF.

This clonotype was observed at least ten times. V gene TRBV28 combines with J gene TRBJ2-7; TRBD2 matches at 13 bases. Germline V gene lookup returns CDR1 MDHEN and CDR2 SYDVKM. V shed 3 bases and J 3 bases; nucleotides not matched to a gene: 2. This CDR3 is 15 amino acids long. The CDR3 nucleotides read TGTGCCAGCAGTTTGGGGACTAGCGGGATCTACGAGCAGTACTTC. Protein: CASSLGTSGIYEQYF.

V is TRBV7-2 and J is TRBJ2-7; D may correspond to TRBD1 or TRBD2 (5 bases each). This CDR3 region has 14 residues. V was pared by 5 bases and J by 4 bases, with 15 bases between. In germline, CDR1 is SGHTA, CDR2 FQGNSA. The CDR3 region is CASSKGPGRYEQYF. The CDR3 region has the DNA TGTGCCAGCAGCAAGGGGCCAGGGAGATACGAGCAGTACTTC.

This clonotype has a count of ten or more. The CDR3 sequence: CSVEDHSISLNEQFF. The DNA of the CDR3 is TGCAGCGTTGAAGATCACTCGATTAGTCTCAATGAGCAGTTCTTC. This sequence joins TRBV29-1 and TRBJ2-1, with D hard to call. This CDR3 has 15 residues. Trimming stripped 0 bases from V and 6 bases from J, with 15 bases between. The V gene's germline CDR1 is SQVTM and CDR2 ANQGSEA.

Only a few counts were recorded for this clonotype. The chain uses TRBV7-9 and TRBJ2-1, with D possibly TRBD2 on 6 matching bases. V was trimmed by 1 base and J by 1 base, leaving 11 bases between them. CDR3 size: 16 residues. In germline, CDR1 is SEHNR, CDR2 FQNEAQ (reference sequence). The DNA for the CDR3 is TGTGCCAGCAGCTTAGTCCCACGGGGGTCCTACAATGAGCAGTTCTTC. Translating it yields CASSLVPRGSYNEQFF.

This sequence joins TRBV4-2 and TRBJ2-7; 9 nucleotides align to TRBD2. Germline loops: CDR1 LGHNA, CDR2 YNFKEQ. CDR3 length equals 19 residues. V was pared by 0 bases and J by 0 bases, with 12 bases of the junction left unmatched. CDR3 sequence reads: CASSQDEVAGVPNSYEQYF. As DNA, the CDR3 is TGTGCCAGCAGCCAAGATGAAGTAGCGGGGGTGCCTAACTCCTACGAGCAGTACTTC.

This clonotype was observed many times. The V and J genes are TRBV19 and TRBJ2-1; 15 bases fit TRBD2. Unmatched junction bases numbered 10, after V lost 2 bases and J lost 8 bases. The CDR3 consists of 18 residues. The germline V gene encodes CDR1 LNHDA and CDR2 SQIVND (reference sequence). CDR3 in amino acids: CASSITAGLAGGPHEQFF. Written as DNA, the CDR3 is TGTGCCAGTAGTATAACAGCCGGACTAGCGGGAGGGCCACATGAGCAGTTCTTC.

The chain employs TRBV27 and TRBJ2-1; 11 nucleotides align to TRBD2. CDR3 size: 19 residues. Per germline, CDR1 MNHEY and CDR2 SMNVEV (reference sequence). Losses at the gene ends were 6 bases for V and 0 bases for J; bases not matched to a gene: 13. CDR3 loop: CASSRRRLAGPSSYNEQFF. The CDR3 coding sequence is TGTGCCAGCAGCCGCCGGAGACTAGCGGGGCCCAGCTCCTACAATGAGCAGTTCTTC.

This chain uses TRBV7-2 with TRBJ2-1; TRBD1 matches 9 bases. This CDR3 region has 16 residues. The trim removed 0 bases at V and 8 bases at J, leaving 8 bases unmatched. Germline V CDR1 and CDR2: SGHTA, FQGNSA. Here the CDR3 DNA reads TGTGCCAGCAGCTTAGCGCATACAGGGGGCGGTTATGAGCAGTTCTTC. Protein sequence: CASSLAHTGGGYEQFF. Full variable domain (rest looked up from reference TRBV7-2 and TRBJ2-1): GAGVSQSPSNKVTEKGKDVELRCDPISGHTALYWYRQSLGQGLEFLIYFQGNSAPDKSGLPSDRFSAERTGGSVSTLTIQRTQQEDSAVYLCASSLAHTGGGYEQFFGPGTRLTVL.

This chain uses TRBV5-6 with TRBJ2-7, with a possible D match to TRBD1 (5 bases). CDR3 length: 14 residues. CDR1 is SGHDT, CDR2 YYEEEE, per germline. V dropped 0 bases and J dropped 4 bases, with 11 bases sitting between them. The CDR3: CASSLGVQGYEQYF. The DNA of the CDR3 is TGTGCCAGCAGCTTGGGGGTCCAGGGTTACGAGCAGTACTTC.

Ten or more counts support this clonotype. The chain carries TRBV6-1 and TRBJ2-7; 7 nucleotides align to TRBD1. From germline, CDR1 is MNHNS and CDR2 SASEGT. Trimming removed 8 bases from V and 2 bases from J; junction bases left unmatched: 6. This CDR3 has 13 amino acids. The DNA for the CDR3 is TGTGCCAGCGTGGGGCAGGGGGCCTACGAGCAGTACTTC. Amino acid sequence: CASVGQGAYEQYF.

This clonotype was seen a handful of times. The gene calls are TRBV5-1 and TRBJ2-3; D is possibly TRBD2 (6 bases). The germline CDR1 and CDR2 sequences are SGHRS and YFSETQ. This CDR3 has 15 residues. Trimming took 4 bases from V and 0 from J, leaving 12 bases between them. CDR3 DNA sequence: TGCGCCAGCAGCCGGACTACTACTAGCACAGATACGCAGTATTTT. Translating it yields CASSRTTTSTDTQYF.

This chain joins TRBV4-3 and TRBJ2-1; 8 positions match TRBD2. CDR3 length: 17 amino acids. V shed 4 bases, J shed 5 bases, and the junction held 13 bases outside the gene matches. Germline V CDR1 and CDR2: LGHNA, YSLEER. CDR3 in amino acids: CASSPRVAGISNNEQFF. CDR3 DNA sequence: TGCGCCAGCAGCCCCAGGGTAGCGGGGATAAGTAACAATGAGCAGTTCTTC.

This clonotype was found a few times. In DNA form, the CDR3 reads TGTGCCAGCAGAGGGCCGGGCCACCAAGAGACCCAGTACTTC. The encoded protein is CASRGPGHQETQYF. V and J are TRBV7-9 and TRBJ2-5; D call uncertain. The CDR3 extends over 14 amino acids. Germline CDR1 SEHNR, CDR2 FQNEAQ (reference sequence). V lost 6 bases, J lost 0 bases, and 11 bases lay in between. Together with reference TRBV7-9 and TRBJ2-5, the CDR3 gives the full variable domain: DTGVSQNPRHKITKRGQNVTFRCDPISEHNRLYWYRQTLGQGPEFLTYFQNEAQLEKSRLLSDRFSAERPKGSFSTLEIQRTEQGDSAMYLCASRGPGHQETQYFGPGTRLLVL.

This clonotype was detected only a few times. DNA of the CDR3: TGTGCCAGCAGCCAATCGAGGACGGGCTTGGGTGAGCAGTACTTC. This codes for CASSQSRTGLGEQYF. The rearrangement links TRBV14 to TRBJ2-7; D ambiguous. The CDR3 has 15 amino acids. From germline, CDR1 is SGHDN and CDR2 FVKESK. Trimming took off 2 bases at V and 7 bases at J, with 18 bases between the two ends.

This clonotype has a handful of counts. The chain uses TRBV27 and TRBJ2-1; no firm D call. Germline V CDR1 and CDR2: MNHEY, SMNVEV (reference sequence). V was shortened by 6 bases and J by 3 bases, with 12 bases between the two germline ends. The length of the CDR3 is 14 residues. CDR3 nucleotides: TGTGCCAGCAGCTCGGGCAGAAACTACAATGAGCAGTTCTTC. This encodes CASSSGRNYNEQFF.

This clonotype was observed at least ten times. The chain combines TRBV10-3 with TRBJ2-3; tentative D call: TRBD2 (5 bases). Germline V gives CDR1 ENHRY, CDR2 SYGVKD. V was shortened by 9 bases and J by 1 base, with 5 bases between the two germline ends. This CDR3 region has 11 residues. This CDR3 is CAISGTDTQYF. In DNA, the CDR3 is TGTGCCATTAGCGGCACAGATACGCAGTATTTT.

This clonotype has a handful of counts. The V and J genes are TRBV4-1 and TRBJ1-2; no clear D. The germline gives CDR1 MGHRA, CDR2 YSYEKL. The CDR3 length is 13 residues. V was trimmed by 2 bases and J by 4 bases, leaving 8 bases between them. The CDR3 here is CASSQRTAYGYTF. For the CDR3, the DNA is TGCGCCAGCAGCCAAAGGACGGCCTATGGCTACACCTTC.

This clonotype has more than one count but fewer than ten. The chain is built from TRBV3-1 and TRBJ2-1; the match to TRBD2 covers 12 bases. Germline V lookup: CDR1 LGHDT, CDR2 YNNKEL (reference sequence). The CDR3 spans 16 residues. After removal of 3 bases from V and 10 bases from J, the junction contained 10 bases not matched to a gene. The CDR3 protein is CASSHRLAGASGEQFF. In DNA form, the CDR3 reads TGTGCCAGCAGCCACAGACTAGCGGGGGCCTCTGGCGAGCAGTTCTTC.

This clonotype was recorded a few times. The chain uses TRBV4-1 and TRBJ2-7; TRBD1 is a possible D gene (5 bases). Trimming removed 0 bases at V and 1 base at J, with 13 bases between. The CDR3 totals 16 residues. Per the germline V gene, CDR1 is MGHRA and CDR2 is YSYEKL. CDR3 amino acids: CASSQDVPTESYEQYF. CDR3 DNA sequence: TGCGCCAGCAGCCAAGATGTCCCGACAGAGTCCTACGAGCAGTACTTC.